This entry lists 2 T cell receptor beta chains sequenced from one sample in a study of graft-versus-host responses after intestinal transplantation. The plating included roughly 200,000 irradiated, violet-dye-labeled stimulator cells together with roughly 200,000 CFSE-labeled responder cells. Here immunoSEQ multiplex PCR was the method, and the copy in TCRdb shows in-frame clones only, minus some. The sample includes 20,000 to 25,000 clones, 25% to 35% of them seen just once. The sequences come from alloreactive CD8+ T cells from a mixed lymphocyte reaction culture, collected before intestinal transplant. Subset indicated: CFSE-low proliferating T cells sorted from approximately six-day pre-transplant mixed lymphocyte reaction (GvH or HvG direction). These receptors originate from a human patient who received an intestinal transplant.

This clone appeared a single time. This chain uses TRBV29-1 with TRBJ1-2; D call uncertain. Germline lookup yields CDR1 SQVTM and CDR2 ANQGSEA. The CDR3 sequence is 11 residues long. Trimming stripped 8 bases from V and 8 bases from J, with 15 bases between. The DNA of the CDR3 is TGCAGCCAGAGGACCCTACGAGGCTACACCTTC. Translating it yields CSQRTLRGYTF.

This chain uses TRBV7-6 with TRBJ1-5; D perhaps matches TRBD1 (6 bases). CDR1 is SGHVS, CDR2 FNYEAQ, per germline. V lost 3 bases, J lost 7 bases, and 13 bases lay in between. The CDR3 is made up of 14 amino acids. The CDR3 DNA is TGTGCCAGCAGCTTCAGGAAAGGGGGACAGCCCCAGCATTTT. Amino acid sequence: CASSFRKGGQPQHF.